These 28 T cell receptor beta chains originate from one sample sequenced in a study of T cells in Graves' hyperthyroidism and ophthalmopathy. From RNA transcripts, TCR beta CDR3 regions were amplified. An initial round of RT-PCR targeting the TCR CDR3 relied on the HTBI primer set. TCRdb analysed the multiplex PCR reads with MiXCR anew, one entry per CDR3 protein. Of about 640,000 distinct CDR3 sequences listed, less than 25% are singletons. The specimen was blood. The receptors stem from a man aged 25 to 40 with Graves' ophthalmopathy.

V gene TRBV30 combines with J gene TRBJ2-5; TRBD2 is a possible D gene (7 bases). V was pared by 5 bases and J by 4 bases, with 11 bases between. The germline CDR1 and CDR2 sequences are GTSNPN and SVGIG (reference sequence). This CDR3 is 12 amino acids long. Here the CDR3 reads CAWSAGAETQYF. The CDR3, as DNA: TGTGCCTGGTCTGCGGGGGCAGAGACCCAGTACTTC.

This clonotype was seen many times. The chain combines TRBV18 with TRBJ1-1; no definite D call. Trimming removed 5 bases at V and 0 bases at J, with 10 bases between. The CDR3 sequence is 14 residues long. Germline CDR1 reads KGHSH; CDR2 reads LQKENI. CDR3 region: CASSTRELNTEAFF. CDR3 bases: TGTGCCAGCTCAACGAGGGAATTGAACACTGAAGCTTTCTTT.

Many counts were recorded for this clonotype. This CDR3 is CASSFDGDTYEQYF. CDR3 coding DNA: TGTGCCAGCAGTTTCGACGGGGACACCTACGAGCAGTACTTC. V usage is TRBV27 and J usage is TRBJ2-7; D possibly corresponds to TRBD1 (6 bases). With 3 bases removed from V and 2 bases from J, the gap between germline ends came to 11 bases. Germline V gives CDR1 MNHEY, CDR2 SMNVEV (reference sequence). The CDR3 covers 14 residues.

Here the CDR3 DNA reads TGTGCCAGCACCCTTTTTTGGGACGGAGGATCTGGAAACACCATATATTTT. Residues: CASTLFWDGGSGNTIYF. The V gene is TRBV11-2, the J gene TRBJ1-3; tentatively, D is TRBD1 (5 bases). V lost 7 bases and J lost 1, with 20 bases in between. Germline lookup yields CDR1 SGHAT and CDR2 FQNNGV. This CDR3 region has 17 residues.

The chain links TRBV5-1 to TRBJ2-3; 7 bases match TRBD2. Trimming at V came to 4 bases and at J to 3 bases, leaving 8 bases not matched to a gene. The CDR3 consists of 15 residues. Germline V gene lookup returns CDR1 SGHRS and CDR2 YFSETQ. For the CDR3, the DNA is TGCGCCAGCAGCATGGCGGGAGTCGGTACAGATACGCAGTATTTT. This encodes CASSMAGVGTDTQYF.

There are many counts of this clonotype. The CDR3 nucleotides are TGTGCCAGCAGTTTAGCGCAGGGCAGGGGGAACTACGAGCAGTACTTC. Translating gives CASSLAQGRGNYEQYF. The chain carries TRBV12-3 or TRBV12-4 and TRBJ2-7; 7 positions match TRBD1. This CDR3 has 16 amino acids. V shed 0 bases, J shed 3 bases, and the junction held 8 bases outside the gene matches.

This chain links TRBV27 with TRBJ2-3, with TRBD1 as a possible D gene (5 bases). Germline V CDR1 and CDR2: MNHEY, SMNVEV (reference sequence). The CDR3 runs 15 residues. Trimming removed 2 bases from V and 3 bases from J, with 12 bases in between. The CDR3, as DNA: TGTGCCAGCAGTTTAACCCAGGGCAGGACAGATACGCAGTATTTT. It translates to CASSLTQGRTDTQYF.

Regarding this clonotype: Mismatch with germline at one junction end may stem from a read error. The chain uses TRBV6-9 and TRBJ2-7, with D perhaps matching TRBD1 (5 bases). Germline loops: CDR1 MNHGY, CDR2 SVAAGI. The CDR3 contains 14 residues. In DNA form, the CDR3 reads TGTGCCAGAAGTTACTTGGCAGGGTTGTACGAGCAGTACTTC. This codes for CARSYLAGLYEQYF.

In its sample, this clonotype was seen many times. V and J are TRBV12-3 or TRBV12-4 and TRBJ2-7; the match to TRBD1 covers 9 bases. CDR3 length: 14 residues. V shed 7 bases and J 5 bases; nucleotides not matched to a gene: 9. This CDR3 reads CASTSGTGTHEQYF. The CDR3 region has the DNA TGTGCCAGCACCTCCGGGACAGGGACGCACGAGCAGTACTTC.

V is TRBV20-1 and J is TRBJ1-2, with no clear D. Germline V CDR1 and CDR2: DFQATT, SNEGSKA (reference sequence). This CDR3 has 13 amino acids. The V gene lost 0 bases and the J gene lost 4 bases, with 9 bases spanning the gap. The CDR3 DNA reads TGCAGTGCTAGAGAAAGCCAGAGCTATGGCTACACCTTC. Its translation: CSARESQSYGYTF.

Ten or more counts support this clonotype. V is TRBV7-9 and J is TRBJ1-1; D not resolved. The V end lost 5 bases, the J end lost 7 bases, and 14 bases lay between the germline ends. CDR1 SEHNR and CDR2 FQNEAQ come from the germline V gene (reference sequence). The CDR3 sequence is 13 residues long. The CDR3 DNA reads TGTGCCAGCAGCCCCTTTACGCAAGGTGAAGCTTTCTTT. This gives the protein CASSPFTQGEAFF. The full variable domain, completed using reference TRBV7-9 and TRBJ1-1, is DTGVSQNPRHKITKRGQNVTFRCDPISEHNRLYWYRQTLGQGPEFLTYFQNEAQLEKSRLLSDRFSAERPKGSFSTLEIQRTEQGDSAMYLCASSPFTQGEAFFGQGTRLTVV.

This clonotype occurred many times. The chain couples TRBV2 to TRBJ2-1, with 8 bases that match TRBD2. The germline CDR1 and CDR2 sequences are SNHLY and FYNNEI. The CDR3 extends over 13 amino acids. V gave up 7 bases and J gave up 9 bases; unmatched junction bases: 8. This CDR3 is CASTPTGGGEQFF. The CDR3 DNA reads as TGTGCCAGCACCCCTACGGGAGGGGGTGAGCAGTTCTTC.

Ten or more counts support this clonotype. V is TRBV11-2 and J is TRBJ1-1; 12 bases line up with TRBD1. The CDR3 contains 16 residues. Germline trimming cut 6 bases from V and 7 bases from J; bases unmatched to any gene: 12. Germline V gene data show CDR1 as SGHAT and CDR2 as FQNNGV. The CDR3 is CASSSHPGQGAVEAFF. DNA for the CDR3: TGTGCCAGCAGTTCTCATCCGGGACAGGGGGCAGTTGAAGCTTTCTTT.

The J gene is TRBJ2-7, the V gene TRBV13; TRBD2 agrees at 8 bases. Germline CDR1 and CDR2: PRHDT and FYEKMQ (reference sequence). Trimming at V came to 0 bases and at J to 2 bases, leaving 6 bases not matched to a gene. This CDR3 spans 16 amino acids. The DNA for the CDR3 is TGTGCCAGCAGCTTAGGGGCTAGCGGGCCTCCCTACGAGCAGTACTTC. It is translated as CASSLGASGPPYEQYF.

The CDR3 region has the DNA TGTGCCAGCAGTTACTCGGTAGGGGACGGATCCTACGAGCAGTACTTC. It yields the protein CASSYSVGDGSYEQYF. This rearrangement joins TRBV6-5 to TRBJ2-7; TRBD1 or TRBD2 may be the D gene (5 bases each). The CDR3 loop spans 16 amino acids. Germline V CDR1 and CDR2: MNHEY, SVGAGI. Trimming cost V 0 bases and J 1 base, with 13 bases left between them.

In its sample, this clonotype was seen once. A read error may be the cause here, since a much bigger clone is one base away. V gene TRBV11-3 combines with J gene TRBJ2-1; the match to TRBD2 covers 11 bases. Germline CDR1 is SGHNT and CDR2 is YENEEA. This CDR3 is 14 amino acids long. With V trimmed by 5 bases and J by 11 bases, 8 bases remained unmatched. For the CDR3, the DNA is TGTGCCAGCAGCCCCCCCGGGACTAGCGGTAAGCAGTTCTTC. Translated: CASSPPGTSGKQFF.

The genes are TRBV25-1 and TRBJ2-3; 7 positions agree with TRBD1. The germline V gene encodes CDR1 MGHDK and CDR2 SYGVNS. This CDR3 spans 15 amino acids. The V segment lost 4 bases and the J segment 2 bases; nucleotides outside the gene matches: 6. The CDR3 here is CASSGGGYLTDTQYF. In nucleotides, the CDR3 is TGTGCCAGCAGTGGAGGGGGCTACCTCACAGATACGCAGTATTTT. The full variable domain, in which reference TRBV25-1 and TRBJ2-3 provide the parts outside the CDR3, is EADIYQTPRYLVIGTGKKITLECSQTMGHDKMYWYQQDPGMELHLIHYSYGVNSTEKGDLSSESTVSRIRTEHFPLTLESARPSHTSQYLCASSGGGYLTDTQYFGPGTRLTVL.

This clonotype has ten or more counts. This chain connects TRBV28 to TRBJ2-1; TRBD1 agrees at 9 bases. CDR3 size: 16 residues. CDR1 and CDR2 from the germline V gene are MDHEN and SYDVKM. With 7 bases clipped from V and 4 bases from J, the junction kept 11 bases outside the gene matches. The CDR3 bases are TGTGCCAGCAATAGGGAGACAGGGGGTCTATACAATGAGCAGTTCTTC. Encoded protein: CASNRETGGLYNEQFF.

The genes are TRBV13 and TRBJ2-7; D not certain. The CDR3 is made up of 14 amino acids. Germline values: CDR1 PRHDT, CDR2 FYEKMQ (reference sequence). V gave up 1 base and J gave up 3 bases, with 10 bases separating them. The CDR3 region is CASSLVETLYEQYF. The CDR3 DNA reads TGTGCCAGCAGCTTAGTCGAGACACTCTACGAGCAGTACTTC.

This clonotype was recorded many times. The rearrangement joins TRBV28 to TRBJ1-1; perhaps TRBD1 as D (6 bases). The CDR3 is 14 amino acids. Trimming stripped 6 bases from V and 5 bases from J, with 16 bases between. Germline CDR1 and CDR2: MDHEN and SYDVKM. CDR3 coding DNA: TGTGCCAGCAGATACTACAGGGTGGGGACTGAAGCTTTCTTT. It encodes CASRYYRVGTEAFF.

The rearrangement joins TRBV6-9 to TRBJ2-3; no reliable D call. Germline CDR1 and CDR2: MNHGY and SVAAGI. This CDR3 has 17 residues. V was trimmed by 4 bases and J by 4 bases, leaving 21 bases between them. CDR3 in DNA: TGTGCCAGCAGTTCGACCCCCTGGCAGCACCCGCCAGATACGCAGTATTTT. Translation: CASSSTPWQHPPDTQYF.

The chain is built from TRBV9 and TRBJ2-7, with TRBD2 matching 7 bases. V dropped 0 bases and J dropped 3; count of bases not matched to a gene: 6. Germline V gene lookup returns CDR1 SGDLS and CDR2 YYNGEE. The CDR3 sequence is 15 residues long. Here the CDR3 DNA reads TGTGCCAGCAGCGTAGCGACTGCGGGGGTCTACGAGCAGTACTTC. It is translated as CASSVATAGVYEQYF.

V usage is TRBV28 and J usage is TRBJ1-1, with D hard to call. V lost 9 bases and J 3 bases, leaving 20 bases between the germline ends. The CDR3 contains 15 residues. Germline V gene sequence: CDR1 MDHEN, CDR2 SYDVKM. CDR3 coding DNA: TGTGCCAGTTGCCCAGGATTTGGCGGTGACACTGAAGCTTTCTTT. It specifies CASCPGFGGDTEAFF.

This clonotype was observed a handful of times. The V and J genes are TRBV3-1 and TRBJ2-7; 7 bases map to TRBD1. This CDR3 has 14 amino acids. From germline, CDR1 is LGHDT and CDR2 YNNKEL (reference sequence). V was pared by 5 bases and J by 5 bases, with 9 bases of the junction left unmatched. CDR3 protein: CASSSKTGHHEQYF. The CDR3 nucleotides are TGTGCCAGCAGCTCAAAGACAGGGCACCACGAGCAGTACTTC.

Worth noting for this clonotype: The junction does not match germline at one end; this may be a read error. The chain is built from TRBV9 and TRBJ1-4; D is unresolved. Per the germline V gene, CDR1 is SGDLS and CDR2 is YYNGEE. There are 16 residues in the CDR3. CDR3 nucleotide sequence: TGTGTCAGCAGCGCCGGGAGCGGAAGGGTTAAGGAAAAACTGTTTTTT. As protein: CVSSAGSGRVKEKLFF. Drawing the rest from reference TRBV9 and TRBJ1-4, the complete variable domain is DSGVTQTPKHLITATGQRVTLRCSPRSGDLSVYWYQQSLDQGLQFLIQYYNGEERAKGNILERFSAQQFPDLHSELNLSSLELGDSALYFCVSSAGSGRVKEKLFFGSGTQLSVL.

The gene calls are TRBV6-1 and TRBJ2-5; D might be TRBD1 (6 bases). CDR1 and CDR2 (germline): MNHNS, SASEGT. CDR3 length equals 14 residues. Trimming took off 6 bases at V and 5 bases at J, with 16 bases between the two ends. The CDR3 nucleotides read TGTGCCAGCAGCCCCCTCAGGGGAGAGGAGACCCAGTACTTC. As protein: CASSPLRGEETQYF.

The chain carries TRBV12-5 and TRBJ2-1; D may match TRBD1 or TRBD2 (5 bases each). Trimming took 5 bases from V and 12 from J, leaving 35 bases between them. Germline lookup yields CDR1 LGHNT and CDR2 FRNRAP. The CDR3 has 19 amino acids. CDR3 region: CASGQTRYKDPGRGRGQFF. The CDR3, as DNA: TGTGCTAGTGGTCAAACTCGCTACAAAGACCCGGGACGGGGACGTGGGCAGTTCTTC.

This rearrangement joins TRBV29-1 to TRBJ2-7, with D unresolved. V was cut by 5 bases and J by 2 bases, with 7 bases left in between. The CDR3 covers 11 residues. The germline V gene has CDR1 SQVTM and CDR2 ANQGSEA. The CDR3 region has the DNA TGCAGCGTTTCGGCTACCTACGAGCAGTACTTC. This codes for CSVSATYEQYF.